This section outlines one TCR beta chain sequence together with its context. The CDR3 spans 15 residues. The V gene lost 3 bases and the J gene lost 1 base, with 12 bases spanning the gap. Germline V gene data show CDR1 as KGHSH and CDR2 as LQKENI. Original methodology: Reference gene primer amplification yielded estimated nucleated cell counts. The repertoire was sequenced with immunoSEQ multiplex PCR; TCRdb's copy has only in-frame clones and lacks some. V, J and clone size derive from that table, while D and trimming were established from the DNA sequence. The sample holds about 250,000 clones, roughly 86% seen once. The entry originates in a study of blood T cell repertoires in COVID-19. Overall study: Whether acute or convalescent, the COVID-19 samples came from the United States, Italy and Spain. T cells, B-cell-depleted T cells, or PBMCs supplied cDNA or gDNA.

The TCR comes from an elderly woman with COVID-19, enrolled during active disease. Source material: peripheral blood. This chain links TRBV18 with TRBJ1-1, with D possibly being TRBD1 (6 bases). Here the CDR3 DNA reads TGTGCCAGCTCACCCGAGACAGGTCGGAACACTGAAGCTTTCTTT. Encoded protein: CASSPETGRNTEAFF.